Each of the 20 T cell receptor beta chains below was sequenced from the same sample in a study of blood T cell repertoires in COVID-19. The protocol was immunoSEQ multiplex PCR, while the TCRdb copy is restricted to in-frame clones and leaves out a portion. The data hold under 150,000 clones, with 88% observed a single time. Sequenced material: PBMCs or T cells enriched from blood (not recorded which). The origin of the receptors is a woman aged 30 to 39 with acute COVID-19.

V gene TRBV2 combines with J gene TRBJ2-2; 7 bases line up with TRBD1. This CDR3 spans 15 amino acids. Germline values: CDR1 SNHLY, CDR2 FYNNEI. V lost 2 bases and J lost 3; bases outside the gene matches: 3. CDR3: CASSEFGTDTGELFF. The CDR3 nucleotides are TGTGCCAGCAGTGAATTCGGGACAGACACCGGGGAGCTGTTTTTT.

V is TRBV9 and J is TRBJ2-2; D perhaps matches TRBD1 (6 bases). The CDR3 has 15 residues. Germline lookup yields CDR1 SGDLS and CDR2 YYNGEE. The V end lost 0 bases, the J end lost 7 bases, and 13 bases lay between the germline ends. In nucleotides, the CDR3 is TGTGCCAGCAGCGTAGATTTCCAGGGACACGGGGAGCTGTTTTTT. Translated, it gives CASSVDFQGHGELFF.

This clone is a singleton in its sample. The V call is TRBV19, the J call TRBJ2-7; 10 nucleotides line up with TRBD2. J was trimmed by 5 bases and V by 1 base; bases with no gene match: 5. This CDR3 comprises 15 residues. In germline, CDR1 is LNHDA, CDR2 SQIVND (reference sequence). The CDR3 sequence is CASSIGASGSDEQYF. CDR3 in DNA: TGTGCCAGTAGTATAGGGGCTAGCGGGAGCGACGAGCAGTACTTC.

Here the CDR3 DNA reads TGTGCCAGCAGCTTTTCTGGAGGCGGTGAGCAGTTCTTC. Translation gives CASSFSGGGEQFF. This chain links TRBV11-3 with TRBJ2-1, with a tentative D call TRBD2 (5 bases). Germline V gene lookup returns CDR1 SGHNT and CDR2 YENEEA. The ends were cut back, 3 bases at V and 9 bases at J, with 12 bases in the middle. There are 13 residues in the CDR3.

The V and J genes are TRBV27 and TRBJ2-1; D perhaps matches TRBD2 (6 bases). Deletions cut 6 bases from V and 8 bases from J, with 20 bases between. Germline CDR1 is MNHEY and CDR2 is SMNVEV (reference sequence). This CDR3 region has 15 residues. The CDR3 protein is CASRLRVGGSHEQFF. Here the CDR3 DNA reads TGTGCCAGCAGACTTAGAGTTGGAGGGTCCCATGAGCAGTTCTTC.

V usage is TRBV30 and J usage is TRBJ2-2; TRBD2 matches at 11 bases. CDR1 and CDR2 (germline): GTSNPN, SVGIG (reference sequence). The junction had 11 bases not matched to a gene; V was cut back by 1 base and J by 4 bases. The CDR3 is made up of 18 amino acids. The CDR3 bases are TGTGCCTGGAGTGATTTCGGGGGACTAGCGGTAATCACCGGGGAGCTGTTTTTT. It encodes CAWSDFGGLAVITGELFF.

V is TRBV9 and J is TRBJ2-3, with D possibly TRBD1 on 5 matching bases. The V and J ends lost 2 bases and 2 bases respectively, with 9 bases between them. This CDR3 has 14 residues. The germline V gene has CDR1 SGDLS and CDR2 YYNGEE. CDR3 in DNA: TGTGCCAGCAGCGTCATGGACAACACAGATACGCAGTATTTT. It codes for CASSVMDNTDTQYF.

The chain employs TRBV24-1 and TRBJ2-2; 8 bases align to TRBD2. Trimming at V came to 6 bases and at J to 4 bases, leaving 6 bases not matched to a gene. This CDR3 region has 15 residues. The V gene's germline CDR1 is KGHDR and CDR2 SFDVKD. CDR3 amino acids: CATSPRTSPTGELFF. CDR3 bases: TGTGCCACCAGTCCGAGGACTAGCCCCACCGGGGAGCTGTTTTTT.

The chain carries TRBV24-1 and TRBJ2-5; tentatively, D is TRBD1 (6 bases). The CDR3 is 14 amino acids. V lost 7 bases and J 5 bases, leaving 16 bases between the germline ends. From germline, CDR1 is KGHDR and CDR2 SFDVKD. The CDR3 is CATSATGSSETQYF. The DNA of the CDR3 is TGTGCCACCAGCGCTACAGGGTCTTCGGAGACCCAGTACTTC.

The chain employs TRBV28 and TRBJ2-3; the match to TRBD2 covers 11 bases. Germline assignment: CDR1 MDHEN and CDR2 SYDVKM. J was trimmed by 2 bases and V by 5 bases; bases with no gene match: 6. This CDR3 has 16 amino acids. This chain's CDR3 is CASSLGLAANTDTQYF. In DNA, the CDR3 is TGTGCCAGCAGTCTGGGACTAGCGGCGAACACAGATACGCAGTATTTT. The complete variable domain, with remaining parts taken from reference TRBV28 and TRBJ2-3, reads DVKVTQSSRYLVKRTGEKVFLECVQDMDHENMFWYRQDPGLGLRLIYFSYDVKMKEKGDIPEGYSVSREKKERFSLILESASTNQTSMYLCASSLGLAANTDTQYFGPGTRLTVL.

The V call is TRBV19, the J call TRBJ2-7; TRBD1 aligns across 7 bases. Germline loops: CDR1 LNHDA, CDR2 SQIVND (reference sequence). V shed 6 bases and J 0 bases; nucleotides not matched to a gene: 11. The CDR3 loop spans 16 amino acids. The DNA for the CDR3 is TGTGCCAGTAGCCTTACAGCAGGGGGAATCTCCTACGAGCAGTACTTC. Protein sequence: CASSLTAGGISYEQYF.

Regarding this clone: Other DNA sequences within the sample encode an identical CDR3. V is TRBV6-2 or TRBV6-3 and J is TRBJ1-1; D remains ambiguous. This CDR3 region has 12 residues. Germline V gene sequence: CDR1 MNHEY, CDR2 SVGEGT. V gave up 5 bases and J gave up 0 bases, with 4 bases separating them. The CDR3 loop is CASSLLNTEAFF. The CDR3 DNA reads as TGTGCCAGCAGTCTCCTGAACACTGAAGCTTTCTTT.

The V and J genes are TRBV28 and TRBJ1-4, with a possible D match to TRBD1 (6 bases). Trimming pared 4 bases from V and 8 bases from J, leaving 17 bases between. Per the germline V gene, CDR1 is MDHEN and CDR2 is SYDVKM. The CDR3 is 15 amino acids. The DNA of the CDR3 is TGTGCCAGCAGTTCGCCACAGGGCGAAGTCGAAAAACTGTTTTTT. Its protein product is CASSSPQGEVEKLFF.

The rearrangement links TRBV28 to TRBJ1-5; 7 bases are a match to TRBD1. The CDR3 covers 20 residues. Germline values: CDR1 MDHEN, CDR2 SYDVKM. V was clipped by 5 bases and J by 2 bases; unmatched bases: 21. In DNA form, the CDR3 reads TGTGCCAGCAGTGGGGCTCCCGGGACAGTCACCTCGGCGGGCAATCAGCCCCAGCATTTT. Translating gives CASSGAPGTVTSAGNQPQHF. Full variable domain (outside the CDR3, taken from reference TRBV28 and TRBJ1-5): DVKVTQSSRYLVKRTGEKVFLECVQDMDHENMFWYRQDPGLGLRLIYFSYDVKMKEKGDIPEGYSVSREKKERFSLILESASTNQTSMYLCASSGAPGTVTSAGNQPQHFGDGTRLSIL.

The rearrangement uses TRBV28 and TRBJ1-1; D remains unclear. Trimming left V 3 bases short and J 4 bases short, with 9 bases between. The CDR3 is 13 amino acids. The germline V gene has CDR1 MDHEN and CDR2 SYDVKM. CDR3: CASSLSGSTEAFF. The CDR3, as DNA: TGTGCCAGCAGTTTGTCCGGGAGCACTGAAGCTTTCTTT.

This sequence joins TRBV6-5 and TRBJ2-2, with a possible D match to TRBD2 (6 bases). CDR1 MNHEY and CDR2 SVGAGI come from the germline V gene. This CDR3 spans 13 amino acids. V was cut by 7 bases and J by 4 bases, with 10 bases left in between. This chain's CDR3 is CASIFSGTGELFF. CDR3 coding DNA: TGTGCCAGCATCTTTAGCGGCACCGGGGAGCTGTTTTTT.

V usage is TRBV5-4 and J usage is TRBJ2-3; D remains ambiguous. CDR1 is SGHNT, CDR2 YYREEE, per germline (reference sequence). V gave up 4 bases and J gave up 0 bases, with 9 bases separating them. The CDR3 is 14 amino acids. This CDR3 is CASSEWSSTDTQYF. CDR3 DNA sequence: TGTGCCAGCAGCGAGTGGAGTAGCACAGATACGCAGTATTTT.

The chain combines TRBV10-3 with TRBJ2-3; 7 bases agree with TRBD2. The ends lost 0 bases at V and 0 bases at J; junction bases unmatched: 3. This CDR3 has 16 amino acids. Germline values: CDR1 ENHRY, CDR2 SYGVKD. The CDR3 reads CAISESGLTSTDTQYF. Written as DNA, the CDR3 is TGTGCCATCAGTGAGTCGGGACTAACTAGCACAGATACGCAGTATTTT.

This chain links TRBV19 with TRBJ1-5, with TRBD1 identical over 7 bases. With 4 bases clipped from V and 1 base from J, the junction kept 7 bases outside the gene matches. Germline loops: CDR1 LNHDA, CDR2 SQIVND (reference sequence). The CDR3 length is 16 residues. This CDR3 reads CASSSEGALSNQPQHF. The CDR3, as DNA: TGTGCCAGTAGTAGTGAGGGGGCGCTGAGCAATCAGCCCCAGCATTTT.

The table lists this clone with a few counts. This chain links TRBV4-1 with TRBJ2-3, with 12 bases identical to TRBD1. This CDR3 comprises 16 residues. With 1 base clipped from V and 4 bases from J, the junction kept 3 bases outside the gene matches. Germline CDR1 MGHRA, CDR2 YSYEKL. The CDR3 bases are TGCGCCAGCAGCCAAGGGGACAGGGGGCCGGCAGATACGCAGTATTTT. This sequence encodes CASSQGDRGPADTQYF.